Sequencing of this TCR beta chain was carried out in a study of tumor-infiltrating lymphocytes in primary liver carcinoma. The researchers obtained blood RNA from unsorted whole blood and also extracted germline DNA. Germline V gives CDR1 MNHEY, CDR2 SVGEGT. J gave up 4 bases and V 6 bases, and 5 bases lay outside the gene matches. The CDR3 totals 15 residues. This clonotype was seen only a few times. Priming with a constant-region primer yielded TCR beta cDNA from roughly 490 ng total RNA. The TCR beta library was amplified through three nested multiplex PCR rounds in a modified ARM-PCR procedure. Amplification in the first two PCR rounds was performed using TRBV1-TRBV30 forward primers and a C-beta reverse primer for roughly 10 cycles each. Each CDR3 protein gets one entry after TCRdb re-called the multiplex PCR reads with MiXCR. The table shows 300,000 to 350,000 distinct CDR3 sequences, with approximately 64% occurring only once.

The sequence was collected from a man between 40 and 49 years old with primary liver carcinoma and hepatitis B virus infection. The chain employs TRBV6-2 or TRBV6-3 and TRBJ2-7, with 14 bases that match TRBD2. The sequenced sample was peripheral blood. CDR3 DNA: TGTGCCAGCAGGCCCGGGACTAGCGGGGGTTACGAGCAGTACTTC. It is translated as CASRPGTSGGYEQYF.